A single sample gave rise to the 8 T cell receptor beta chains below, sequenced in a study of CD8 T cells in ankylosing spondylitis. TCRdb reanalysed the 5' RACE reads using MiXCR and keeps one entry per CDR3 protein. The repertoire holds under 150,000 distinct CDR3 sequences, with around 9% as singletons. The sequencing input was blood, either unsorted or a sorted T cell fraction (not recorded which). The receptors shown here come from a male donor with ankylosing spondylitis or in good health (not recorded which).

This clonotype was picked up many times. The rearrangement links TRBV5-1 to TRBJ1-2; D is uncertain. With 5 bases removed from V and 6 bases from J, the gap between germline ends came to 14 bases. From germline, CDR1 is SGHRS and CDR2 YFSETQ. The CDR3 runs to 13 residues. Here the CDR3 DNA reads TGCGCCAGCAGTTCTACTCCTGTGGATGGCTACACCTTC. Its translation is CASSSTPVDGYTF.

This clonotype was counted many times. The J gene is TRBJ2-7, the V gene TRBV7-9; TRBD2 aligns across 7 bases. The length of the CDR3 is 15 residues. Germline values: CDR1 SEHNR, CDR2 FQNEAQ (reference sequence). J gave up 9 bases and V 6 bases, and 17 bases lay outside the gene matches. Here the CDR3 reads CASRRRDYPFLGQYF. The CDR3 nucleotides read TGTGCCAGCAGGCGACGGGACTACCCGTTCTTGGGGCAGTACTTC. Combining the CDR3 with reference TRBV7-9 and TRBJ2-7 gives the whole variable domain DTGVSQNPRHKITKRGQNVTFRCDPISEHNRLYWYRQTLGQGPEFLTYFQNEAQLEKSRLLSDRFSAERPKGSFSTLEIQRTEQGDSAMYLCASRRRDYPFLGQYFGPGTRLTVT.

As for this clonotype: A much more abundant neighbour one base away suggests this may be a read error. The chain uses TRBV7-2 and TRBJ2-1; D remains unclear. Per the germline V gene, CDR1 is SGHTA and CDR2 is FQGNSA. With 1 base removed from V and 3 bases from J, the gap between germline ends came to 10 bases. The CDR3 spans 15 residues. The CDR3 DNA reads TGTGCCAGCAGCTTAGGGGCCAGCTTCTACAATGAGCAGTTCTTC. This sequence encodes CASSLGASFYNEQFF.

This clonotype has ten or more counts. This chain joins TRBV12-3 or TRBV12-4 and TRBJ1-1; TRBD1 might be the D (5 bases). V dropped 7 bases and J dropped 5 bases, with 14 bases sitting between them. This CDR3 is built from 13 residues. CDR3 DNA sequence: TGTGCCAGCACCTCGGACATAATGACTGAAGCTTTCTTT. It encodes CASTSDIMTEAFF.

The chain joins TRBV7-8 to TRBJ2-1, with D perhaps TRBD2 (5 bases). Germline V gene data show CDR1 as SGHVS and CDR2 as FQNEAQ. CDR3 size: 15 residues. The V end lost 1 base, the J end lost 8 bases, and 15 bases lay between the germline ends. In nucleotides, the CDR3 is TGTGCCAGCAGCTTAGATAGGTCCCGGAGGTATGAGCAGTTCTTC. It encodes CASSLDRSRRYEQFF.

This chain joins TRBV5-1 and TRBJ1-1; no reliable D call. V was cut by 0 bases and J by 3 bases, with 3 bases left in between. Germline V lookup: CDR1 SGHRS, CDR2 YFSETQ. This CDR3 is 12 amino acids long. This chain's CDR3 is CASSLGDTEAFF. The DNA of the CDR3 is TGCGCCAGCAGCTTGGGGGACACTGAAGCTTTCTTT.

This clonotype was counted many times. V gene TRBV20-1 combines with J gene TRBJ2-3; a weak D match, TRBD2 (6 bases). The CDR3 covers 15 residues. Trimming removed 0 bases at V and 0 bases at J, with 10 bases between. The V gene's germline CDR1 is DFQATT and CDR2 SNEGSKA (reference sequence). This CDR3 is CSARDPGTSTDTQYF. CDR3 coding DNA: TGCAGTGCTAGAGATCCCGGGACTAGCACAGATACGCAGTATTTT.

This clonotype was observed at least ten times. This rearrangement joins TRBV29-1 to TRBJ2-5; D might be TRBD1 (6 bases). Trimming stripped 7 bases from V and 4 bases from J, with 13 bases between. This CDR3 contains 12 residues. CDR1 is SQVTM and CDR2 is ANQGSEA in the germline V gene. The CDR3 region is CSAQQGRETQYF. Here the CDR3 DNA reads TGCAGCGCCCAACAGGGACGAGAGACCCAGTACTTC.